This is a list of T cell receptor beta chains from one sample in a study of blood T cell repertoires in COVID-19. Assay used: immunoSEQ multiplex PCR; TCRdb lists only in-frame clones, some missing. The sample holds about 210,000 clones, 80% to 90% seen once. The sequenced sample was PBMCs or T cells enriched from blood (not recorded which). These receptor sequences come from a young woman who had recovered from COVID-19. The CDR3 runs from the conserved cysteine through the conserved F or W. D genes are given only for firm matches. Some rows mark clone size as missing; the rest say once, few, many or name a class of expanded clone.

CDR3aa: CATSASGASTDTQYF; CDR3nt: TGTGCCACCAGCGCATCAGGGGCTAGCACAGATACGCAGTATTTT; j_gene: TRBJ2-3; v_gene: TRBV24-1; abundance: -; d_gene: -
CDR3aa: CASRDRTGDQPQHF; CDR3nt: TGTGCCAGCAGAGACCGGACAGGGGATCAGCCCCAGCATTTT; j_gene: TRBJ1-5; v_gene: TRBV2; abundance: -; d_gene: TRBD1
CDR3aa: CASSPPGTGNEQFF; CDR3nt: TGTGCCAGCAGTCCACCGGGAACAGGGAATGAGCAGTTCTTC; j_gene: TRBJ2-1; v_gene: TRBV2; abundance: -; d_gene: -
CDR3aa: CATSDTRTSGGSVGEQYF; CDR3nt: TGTGCCACCAGTGATACTCGGACTAGCGGGGGCAGTGTAGGCGAGCAGTACTTC; j_gene: TRBJ2-7; v_gene: TRBV24-1; abundance: -; d_gene: TRBD2
CDR3aa: CASSLLDNNSPLHF; CDR3nt: TGTGCCAGCAGCTTATTGGACAATAATTCACCCCTCCACTTT; j_gene: TRBJ1-6; v_gene: TRBV11-2; abundance: -; d_gene: -
CDR3aa: CASSIRQGWQETQYF; CDR3nt: TGTGCCAGCAGCATAAGACAGGGGTGGCAAGAGACCCAGTACTTC; j_gene: TRBJ2-5; v_gene: TRBV11-2; abundance: -; d_gene: TRBD1
CDR3aa: CASSYSSPSLYEQYF; CDR3nt: TGTGCCAGCAGTTACTCGAGCCCGTCCCTCTACGAGCAGTACTTC; j_gene: TRBJ2-7; v_gene: TRBV6-2/TRBV6-3; abundance: -; d_gene: -
CDR3aa: CASSQSLYSGNTIYF; CDR3nt: TGTGCCAGCAGCCAGAGCCTGTACTCTGGAAACACCATATATTTT; j_gene: TRBJ1-3; v_gene: TRBV3-1/TRBV3-2; abundance: -; d_gene: -
CDR3aa: CASSVARLNQPQHF; CDR3nt: TGTGCCAGCAGTGTAGCCCGACTGAATCAGCCCCAGCATTTT; j_gene: TRBJ1-5; v_gene: TRBV2; abundance: -; d_gene: -
CDR3aa: CASSSLSVGNTIYF; CDR3nt: TGTGCCAGCAGCTCACTTAGTGTGGGAAACACCATATATTTT; j_gene: TRBJ1-3; v_gene: TRBV7-9; abundance: few; d_gene: -
CDR3aa: CASSGQTGANTGELFF; CDR3nt: TGTGCCAGCAGTGGTCAGACAGGGGCGAACACCGGGGAGCTGTTTTTT; j_gene: TRBJ2-2; v_gene: TRBV2; abundance: -; d_gene: TRBD1
CDR3aa: CASDNQGRAYEQYF; CDR3nt: TGTGCCAGCGACAACCAGGGAAGAGCCTACGAGCAGTACTTC; j_gene: TRBJ2-7; v_gene: TRBV9; abundance: -; d_gene: -
CDR3aa: CASSQGFRGAVGYGYTF; CDR3nt: TGCGCCAGCAGCCAAGGGTTTCGGGGGGCTGTGGGCTATGGCTACACCTTC; j_gene: TRBJ1-2; v_gene: TRBV4-1; abundance: -; d_gene: -
CDR3aa: CASSALRTDETQYF; CDR3nt: TGTGCCAGCAGCGCACTTCGGACAGACGAGACCCAGTACTTC; j_gene: TRBJ2-5; v_gene: TRBV25-1; abundance: -; d_gene: -
CDR3aa: CASSQGDRSYGYTF; CDR3nt: TGCGCCAGCAGCCAAGGGGACAGATCCTATGGCTACACCTTC; j_gene: TRBJ1-2; v_gene: TRBV4-1; abundance: -; d_gene: TRBD1
CDR3aa: CASSLAGTGGTEAFF; CDR3nt: TGCGCCAGCAGCTTGGCCGGGACAGGGGGCACTGAAGCTTTCTTT; j_gene: TRBJ1-1; v_gene: TRBV5-1; abundance: -; d_gene: TRBD1
CDR3aa: CASSLGQGNTEAFF; CDR3nt: TGTGCCAGCAGCTTGGGACAGGGGAACACTGAAGCTTTCTTT; j_gene: TRBJ1-1; v_gene: TRBV7-9; abundance: -; d_gene: TRBD1
CDR3aa: CAGSSYNSPLHF; CDR3nt: TGTGCCGGTAGCTCCTATAATTCACCCCTCCACTTT; j_gene: TRBJ1-6; v_gene: TRBV30; abundance: -; d_gene: -
CDR3aa: CASRRGHEQFF; CDR3nt: TGTGCCAGCAGGAGGGGGCATGAGCAGTTCTTC; j_gene: TRBJ2-1; v_gene: TRBV28; abundance: -; d_gene: TRBD1
CDR3aa: CASSQGQGFTTEAFF; CDR3nt: TGTGCCAGCAGCCAAGGACAGGGTTTTACCACTGAAGCTTTCTTT; j_gene: TRBJ1-1; v_gene: TRBV3-1/TRBV3-2; abundance: -; d_gene: TRBD1
CDR3aa: CASGRTGGTYEQYF; CDR3nt: TGCGCCAGCGGTAGGACAGGGGGAACCTACGAGCAGTACTTC; j_gene: TRBJ2-7; v_gene: TRBV23-1; abundance: -; d_gene: TRBD1
CDR3aa: CASSFSGGFTEAFF; CDR3nt: TGTGCCAGCAGCTTCTCAGGGGGCTTTACTGAAGCTTTCTTT; j_gene: TRBJ1-1; v_gene: TRBV13; abundance: -; d_gene: TRBD1
CDR3aa: CASSLVETEAFF; CDR3nt: TGTGCCAGCAGCTTAGTGGAGACGGAAGCTTTCTTT; j_gene: TRBJ1-1; v_gene: TRBV7-9; abundance: once; d_gene: -
CDR3aa: CASMERFSYNEQFF; CDR3nt: TGTGCCAGCATGGAGCGATTCTCCTACAATGAGCAGTTCTTC; j_gene: TRBJ2-1; v_gene: TRBV2; abundance: -; d_gene: -
CDR3aa: CASSQDRGDGYTF; CDR3nt: TGCGCCAGCAGCCAAGATAGGGGTGACGGCTACACCTTC; j_gene: TRBJ1-2; v_gene: TRBV4-1; abundance: -; d_gene: -
CDR3aa: CASRGQGDSPLHF; CDR3nt: TGTGCCAGCAGGGGACAGGGGGATTCACCCCTCCACTTT; j_gene: TRBJ1-6; v_gene: TRBV27; abundance: -; d_gene: TRBD1
CDR3aa: CASSFSADRPYEQYF; CDR3nt: TGTGCCAGCAGTTTTAGCGCGGACAGACCCTACGAGCAGTACTTC; j_gene: TRBJ2-7; v_gene: TRBV27; abundance: -; d_gene: -
CDR3aa: CASSYVPGDYEQYF; CDR3nt: TGTGCCAGCAGTTACGTCCCGGGGGATTACGAGCAGTACTTC; j_gene: TRBJ2-7; v_gene: TRBV6-5; abundance: -; d_gene: -
CDR3aa: CASSLGTGNYGYTF; CDR3nt: TGTGCCAGCAGCCTAGGAACAGGAAACTATGGCTACACCTTC; j_gene: TRBJ1-2; v_gene: TRBV7-6; abundance: -; d_gene: -
CDR3aa: CATSTRQVNEKLFF; CDR3nt: TGTGCCACCAGCACCCGACAGGTTAATGAAAAACTGTTTTTT; j_gene: TRBJ1-4; v_gene: TRBV15; abundance: -; d_gene: -
CDR3aa: CASSYAGRPGGELFF; CDR3nt: TGTGCCAGCAGCTACGCCGGTCGCCCGGGCGGGGAGCTGTTTTTT; j_gene: TRBJ2-2; v_gene: TRBV5-4; abundance: -; d_gene: -
CDR3aa: CAIFSDDNSPLHF; CDR3nt: TGTGCCATCTTCAGTGATGATAATTCACCCCTCCACTTT; j_gene: TRBJ1-6; v_gene: TRBV6-5; abundance: -; d_gene: -
CDR3aa: CASRQGLDEKLFF; CDR3nt: TGTGCCAGTAGACAGGGGTTAGACGAAAAACTGTTTTTT; j_gene: TRBJ1-4; v_gene: TRBV19; abundance: -; d_gene: TRBD1
CDR3aa: CASSLDRHNEQFF; CDR3nt: TGTGCCAGCAGCTTAGATCGTCACAATGAGCAGTTCTTC; j_gene: TRBJ2-1; v_gene: TRBV11-2; abundance: few; d_gene: -
CDR3aa: CASSLKGGGTYLNTEAFF; CDR3nt: TGTGCCAGCAGTTTAAAAGGCGGGGGCACGTATTTGAACACTGAAGCTTTCTTT; j_gene: TRBJ1-1; v_gene: TRBV27; abundance: -; d_gene: -
CDR3aa: CASSWTQPNTGELFF; CDR3nt: TGTGCCAGCAGTTGGACACAACCGAACACCGGGGAGCTGTTTTTT; j_gene: TRBJ2-2; v_gene: TRBV7-9; abundance: -; d_gene: -
CDR3aa: CASRRGQGAAEGSPLHF; CDR3nt: TGCGCCAGCAGACGAGGACAGGGGGCAGCGGAGGGATCACCCCTCCACTTT; j_gene: TRBJ1-6; v_gene: TRBV5-1; abundance: -; d_gene: TRBD1
CDR3aa: CASSISTPSYEQYF; CDR3nt: TGTGCCAGTAGTATATCGACACCCTCCTACGAGCAGTACTTC; j_gene: TRBJ2-7; v_gene: TRBV19; abundance: -; d_gene: -
CDR3aa: CASSPLMEGGTEAFF; CDR3nt: TGTGCCAGCAGTCCCCTTATGGAGGGGGGGACTGAAGCTTTCTTT; j_gene: TRBJ1-1; v_gene: TRBV6-5; abundance: -; d_gene: -
CDR3aa: CASSHLTGDKDDEQYF; CDR3nt: TGTGCCAGCAGTCACCTCACAGGGGACAAAGACGACGAGCAGTACTTC; j_gene: TRBJ2-7; v_gene: TRBV28; abundance: -; d_gene: TRBD1
CDR3aa: CASSQVRYNSPLHF; CDR3nt: TGTGCCAGCAGCCAAGTCAGGTATAATTCACCCCTCCACTTT; j_gene: TRBJ1-6; v_gene: TRBV3-1/TRBV3-2; abundance: -; d_gene: -
CDR3aa: CASSFRGNEQFF; CDR3nt: TGTGCCAGCAGTTTTAGAGGAAATGAGCAGTTCTTC; j_gene: TRBJ2-1; v_gene: TRBV12-3/TRBV12-4; abundance: -; d_gene: -
CDR3aa: CASSRTARVADTYTF; CDR3nt: TGTGCCAGCAGCCGCACGGCCCGAGTGGCGGATACCTACACCTTC; j_gene: TRBJ1-2; v_gene: TRBV3-1/TRBV3-2; abundance: -; d_gene: -
CDR3aa: CASSQDLGDQPQHF; CDR3nt: TGTGCCAGCAGCCAAGATTTAGGGGATCAGCCCCAGCATTTT; j_gene: TRBJ1-5; v_gene: TRBV3-1/TRBV3-2; abundance: -; d_gene: -